These 5 T cell receptor beta chains were all obtained from the same sample, sequenced in a study of blood T cell repertoires in COVID-19. Sequenced by immunoSEQ multiplex PCR; TCRdb stores in-frame clones only, minus some. The sample yields hundreds of thousands of clones, over 75% seen once. The sample consisted of peripheral blood. These receptors were collected from a human donor in a cohort sampled during active COVID-19.

As regards this clone: Other DNA sequences in the sample encode the same CDR3. The chain is built from TRBV6-2 or TRBV6-3 and TRBJ2-7; D gene unclear. The germline V gene encodes CDR1 MNHEY and CDR2 SVGEGT. Trimming shortened V by 2 bases and J by 3 bases, and 2 bases separated the two germline ends. The CDR3 runs 11 residues. CDR3 sequence: CASSYRYEQYF. The DNA for the CDR3 is TGTGCCAGCAGTTACCGCTACGAGCAGTACTTC.

V and J are TRBV7-9 and TRBJ1-4; D may be TRBD1 (6 bases). The CDR3 covers 18 residues. The germline V gene encodes CDR1 SEHNR and CDR2 FQNEAQ (reference sequence). The ends were cut back, 4 bases at V and 6 bases at J, with 24 bases in the middle. The DNA of the CDR3 is TGTGCCAGCAGCTCCCGAATGGGGGCTACAGGGAACCATGAAAAACTGTTTTTT. Amino acids: CASSSRMGATGNHEKLFF. Supplemented by reference TRBV7-9 and TRBJ1-4, the full variable domain reads DTGVSQNPRHKITKRGQNVTFRCDPISEHNRLYWYRQTLGQGPEFLTYFQNEAQLEKSRLLSDRFSAERPKGSFSTLEIQRTEQGDSAMYLCASSSRMGATGNHEKLFFGSGTQLSVL.

The V call is TRBV6-1, the J call TRBJ1-2, with a weak D call TRBD1 (5 bases). The V end was cut by 0 bases, the J end by 5 bases, with 22 bases between. The CDR3 length is 18 residues. The germline CDR1 and CDR2 sequences are MNHNS and SASEGT. CDR3 sequence (DNA): TGTGCCAGCAGTGAAGCGCGGGGGTCCACAGGATCATTTTATGGCTACACCTTC. Translated, it gives CASSEARGSTGSFYGYTF.

This clone is a singleton in its sample. V is TRBV6-2 or TRBV6-3 and J is TRBJ1-1; D is undetermined. This CDR3 spans 15 amino acids. V lost 4 bases and J 0 bases, leaving 12 bases between the germline ends. Per the germline V gene, CDR1 is MNHEY and CDR2 is SVGEGT. CDR3 loop: CASSFRGLMNTEAFF. CDR3 DNA: TGTGCCAGCAGTTTTAGAGGGCTCATGAACACTGAAGCTTTCTTT.

The V gene is TRBV30, the J gene TRBJ2-6; no firm D call. The V gene's germline CDR1 is GTSNPN and CDR2 SVGIG (reference sequence). V dropped 4 bases and J dropped 2 bases, with 3 bases sitting between them. This CDR3 spans 12 amino acids. CDR3 region: CAWTAGANVLTF. DNA of the CDR3: TGTGCCTGGACAGCTGGGGCCAACGTCCTGACTTTC.